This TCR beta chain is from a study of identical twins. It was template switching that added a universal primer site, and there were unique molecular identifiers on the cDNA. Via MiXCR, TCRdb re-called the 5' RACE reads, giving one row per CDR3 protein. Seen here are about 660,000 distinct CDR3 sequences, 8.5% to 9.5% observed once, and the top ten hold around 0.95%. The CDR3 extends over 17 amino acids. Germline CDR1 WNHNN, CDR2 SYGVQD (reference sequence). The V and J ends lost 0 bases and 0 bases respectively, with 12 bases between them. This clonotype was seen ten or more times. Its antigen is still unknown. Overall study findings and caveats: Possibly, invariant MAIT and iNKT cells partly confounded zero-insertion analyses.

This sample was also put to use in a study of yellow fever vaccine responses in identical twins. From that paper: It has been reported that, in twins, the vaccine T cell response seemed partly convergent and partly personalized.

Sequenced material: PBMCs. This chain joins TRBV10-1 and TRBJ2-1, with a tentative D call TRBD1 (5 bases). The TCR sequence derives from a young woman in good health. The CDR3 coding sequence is TGCGCCAGCAGTGAGTCTAGGGGTCCTAACTCCTACAATGAGCAGTTCTTC. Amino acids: CASSESRGPNSYNEQFF.